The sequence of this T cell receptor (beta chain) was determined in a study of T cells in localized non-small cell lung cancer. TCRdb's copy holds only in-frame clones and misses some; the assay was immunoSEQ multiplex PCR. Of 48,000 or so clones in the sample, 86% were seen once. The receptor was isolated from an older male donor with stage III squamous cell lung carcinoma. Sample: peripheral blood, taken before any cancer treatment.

This CDR3 reads CASSMADYGYTF. CDR3 DNA sequence: TGTGCCAGTAGTATGGCGGACTATGGCTACACCTTC. The rearrangement links TRBV19 to TRBJ1-2; no reliable D call. The CDR3 extends over 12 amino acids. Germline CDR1 is LNHDA and CDR2 is SQIVND (reference sequence). The ends were cut back, 3 bases at V and 3 bases at J, with 5 bases in the middle.